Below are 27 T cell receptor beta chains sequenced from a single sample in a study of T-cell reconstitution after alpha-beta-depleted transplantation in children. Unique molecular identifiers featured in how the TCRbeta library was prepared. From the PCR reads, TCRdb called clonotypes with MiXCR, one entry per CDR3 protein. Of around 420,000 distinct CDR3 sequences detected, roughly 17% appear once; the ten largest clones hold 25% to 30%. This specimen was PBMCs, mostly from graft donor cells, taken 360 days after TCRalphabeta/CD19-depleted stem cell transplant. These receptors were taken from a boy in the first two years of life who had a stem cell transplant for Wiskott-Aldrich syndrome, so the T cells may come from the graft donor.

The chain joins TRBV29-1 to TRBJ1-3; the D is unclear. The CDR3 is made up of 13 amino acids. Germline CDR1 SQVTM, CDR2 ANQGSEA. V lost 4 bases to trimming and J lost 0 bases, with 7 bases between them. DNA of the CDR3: TGCAGCGTTGGGACCAGCTCTGGAAACACCATATATTTT. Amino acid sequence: CSVGTSSGNTIYF.

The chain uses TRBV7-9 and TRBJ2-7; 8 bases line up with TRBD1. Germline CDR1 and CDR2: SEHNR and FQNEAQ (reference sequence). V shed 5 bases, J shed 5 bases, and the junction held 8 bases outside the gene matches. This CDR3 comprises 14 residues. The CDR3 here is CASSPTGGRDEQYF. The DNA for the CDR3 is TGTGCCAGCAGCCCTACAGGGGGTAGGGACGAGCAGTACTTC.

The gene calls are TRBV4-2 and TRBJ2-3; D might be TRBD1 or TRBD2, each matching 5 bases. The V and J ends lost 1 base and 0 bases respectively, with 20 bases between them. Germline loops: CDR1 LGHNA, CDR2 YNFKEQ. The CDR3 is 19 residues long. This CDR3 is CASSQAARPGKGSTDTQYF. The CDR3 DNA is TGTGCCAGCAGCCAAGCCGCACGGCCCGGGAAGGGGAGCACAGATACGCAGTATTTT.

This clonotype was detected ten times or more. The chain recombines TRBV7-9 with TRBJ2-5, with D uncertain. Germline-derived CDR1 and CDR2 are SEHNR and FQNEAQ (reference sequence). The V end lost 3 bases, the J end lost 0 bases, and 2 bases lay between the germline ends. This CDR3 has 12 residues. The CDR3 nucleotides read TGTGCCAGCAGCTTTTACCAAGAGACCCAGTACTTC. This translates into CASSFYQETQYF.

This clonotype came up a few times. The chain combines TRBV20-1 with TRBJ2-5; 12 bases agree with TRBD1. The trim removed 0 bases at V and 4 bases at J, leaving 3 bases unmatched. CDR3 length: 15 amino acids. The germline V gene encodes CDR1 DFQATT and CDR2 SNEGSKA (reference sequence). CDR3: CSARDGDRGRETQYF. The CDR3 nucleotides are TGCAGTGCTAGAGATGGGGACAGGGGGCGAGAGACCCAGTACTTC.

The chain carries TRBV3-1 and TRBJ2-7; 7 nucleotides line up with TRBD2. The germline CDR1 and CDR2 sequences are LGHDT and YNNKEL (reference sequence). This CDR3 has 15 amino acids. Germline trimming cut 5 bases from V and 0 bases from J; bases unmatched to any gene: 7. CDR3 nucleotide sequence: TGTGCCAGCAGCTACAGCGGGGCAAGCTCCTACGAGCAGTACTTC. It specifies CASSYSGASSYEQYF.

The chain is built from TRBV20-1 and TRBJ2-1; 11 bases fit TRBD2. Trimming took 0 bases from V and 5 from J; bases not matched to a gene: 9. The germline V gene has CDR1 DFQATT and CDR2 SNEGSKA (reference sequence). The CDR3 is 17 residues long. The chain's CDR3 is CSARDWLAGGPNNEQFF. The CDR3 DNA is TGCAGTGCTAGAGATTGGCTAGCGGGAGGCCCAAACAATGAGCAGTTCTTC.

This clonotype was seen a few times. The CDR3: CASSLLAGPGETQYF. In nucleotides, the CDR3 is TGTGCCAGCAGTTTATTAGCGGGGCCTGGAGAGACCCAGTACTTC. The J gene is TRBJ2-5, the V gene TRBV28; TRBD2 matches at 8 bases. This CDR3 is 15 amino acids long. Germline CDR1 MDHEN, CDR2 SYDVKM. J lost 4 bases, V lost 1 base, and 5 bases had no gene match.

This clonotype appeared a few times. The CDR3 here is CASSGTSGQSTDTQYF. The CDR3 nucleotides are TGTGCCAGCAGCGGTACTAGCGGGCAGAGCACAGATACGCAGTATTTT. The chain is built from TRBV9 and TRBJ2-3, with TRBD2 matching over 9 bases. Germline loops: CDR1 SGDLS, CDR2 YYNGEE. This CDR3 contains 16 residues. J lost 0 bases, V lost 3 bases, and 5 bases had no gene match.

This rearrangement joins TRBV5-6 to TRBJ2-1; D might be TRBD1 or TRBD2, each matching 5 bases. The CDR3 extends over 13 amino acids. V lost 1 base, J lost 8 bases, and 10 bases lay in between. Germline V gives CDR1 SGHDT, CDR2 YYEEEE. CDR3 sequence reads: CASSLWGYDEQFF. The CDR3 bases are TGTGCCAGCAGCTTGTGGGGGTACGATGAGCAGTTCTTC.

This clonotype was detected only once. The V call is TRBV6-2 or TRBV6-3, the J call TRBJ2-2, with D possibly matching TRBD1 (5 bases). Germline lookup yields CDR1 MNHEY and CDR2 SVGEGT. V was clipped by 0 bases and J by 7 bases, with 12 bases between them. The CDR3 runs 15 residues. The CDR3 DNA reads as TGTGCCAGCAGTTACTCAGGGGCACGTCGCGGGGAGCTGTTTTTT. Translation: CASSYSGARRGELFF.

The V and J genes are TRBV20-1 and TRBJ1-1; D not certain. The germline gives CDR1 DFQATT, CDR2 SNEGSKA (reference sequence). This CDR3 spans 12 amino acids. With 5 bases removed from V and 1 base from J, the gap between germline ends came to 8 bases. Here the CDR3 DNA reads TGCAGTGCTCCCAGACCGAACACTGAAGCTTTCTTT. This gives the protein CSAPRPNTEAFF.

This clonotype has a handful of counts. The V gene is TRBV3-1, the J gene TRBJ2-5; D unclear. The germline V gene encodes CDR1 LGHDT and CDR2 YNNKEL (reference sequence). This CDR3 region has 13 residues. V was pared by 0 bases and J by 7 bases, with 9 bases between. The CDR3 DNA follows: TGTGCCAGCAGCCAAGAAGCCTCGGTGACCCAGTACTTC. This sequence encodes CASSQEASVTQYF.

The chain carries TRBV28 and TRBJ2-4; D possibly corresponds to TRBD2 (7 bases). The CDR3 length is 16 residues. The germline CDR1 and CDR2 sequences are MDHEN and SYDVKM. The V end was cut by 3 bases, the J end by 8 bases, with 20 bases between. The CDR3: CASSFLRGGGVYIQYF. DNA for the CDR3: TGTGCCAGCAGTTTCCTAAGGGGGGGGGGTGTGTACATTCAGTACTTC.

The CDR3 sequence: CASSLEGQGIGANVLTF. CDR3 nucleotides: TGTGCCAGCAGCTTAGAAGGGCAGGGAATTGGGGCCAACGTCCTGACTTTC. This chain joins TRBV7-8 and TRBJ2-6; TRBD1 is a possible D gene (5 bases). The V gene lost 1 base and the J gene lost 3 bases, with 13 bases spanning the gap. Germline CDR1 and CDR2: SGHVS and FQNEAQ. The CDR3 is 17 amino acids.

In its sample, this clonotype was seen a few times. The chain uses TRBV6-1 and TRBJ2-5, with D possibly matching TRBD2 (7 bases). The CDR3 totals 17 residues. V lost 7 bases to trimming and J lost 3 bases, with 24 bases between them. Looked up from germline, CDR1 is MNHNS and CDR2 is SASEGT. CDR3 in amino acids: CASTLRVPGGRKETQYF. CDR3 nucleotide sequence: TGTGCCAGCACCTTACGGGTACCCGGGGGGCGAAAAGAGACCCAGTACTTC.

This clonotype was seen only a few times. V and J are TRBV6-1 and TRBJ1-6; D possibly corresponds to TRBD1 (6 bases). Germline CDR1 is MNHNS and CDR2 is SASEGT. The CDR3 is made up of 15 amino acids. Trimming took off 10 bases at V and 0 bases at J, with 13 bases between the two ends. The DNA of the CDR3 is TGTGCCACCCATCAGGGGAGCTCCTATAATTCACCCCTCCACTTT. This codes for CATHQGSSYNSPLHF.

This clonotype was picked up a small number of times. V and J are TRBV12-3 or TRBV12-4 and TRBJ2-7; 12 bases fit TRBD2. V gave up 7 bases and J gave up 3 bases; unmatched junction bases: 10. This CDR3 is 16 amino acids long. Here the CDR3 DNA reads TGTGCCAGCACCCTGGGAAAGACTAGCGGGAGCTACGAGCAGTACTTC. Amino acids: CASTLGKTSGSYEQYF.

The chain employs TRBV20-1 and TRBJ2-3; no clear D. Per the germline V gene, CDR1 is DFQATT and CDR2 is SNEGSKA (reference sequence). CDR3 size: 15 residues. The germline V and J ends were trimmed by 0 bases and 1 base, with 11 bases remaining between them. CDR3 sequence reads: CSARDSQAGTDTQYF. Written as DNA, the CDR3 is TGCAGTGCTAGAGATTCTCAGGCGGGCACAGATACGCAGTATTTT.

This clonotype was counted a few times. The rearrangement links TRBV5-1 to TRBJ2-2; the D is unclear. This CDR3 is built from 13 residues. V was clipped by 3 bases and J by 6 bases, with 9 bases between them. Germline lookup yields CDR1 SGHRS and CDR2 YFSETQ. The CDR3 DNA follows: TGCGCCAGCAGCTCCTCAGACGCCGGGGAGCTGTTTTTT. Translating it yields CASSSSDAGELFF.

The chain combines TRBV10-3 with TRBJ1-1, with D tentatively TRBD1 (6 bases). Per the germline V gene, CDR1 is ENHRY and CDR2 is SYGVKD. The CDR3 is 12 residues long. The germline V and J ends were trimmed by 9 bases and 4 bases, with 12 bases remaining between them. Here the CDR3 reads CAITGIGTEAFF. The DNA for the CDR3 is TGTGCCATTACAGGGATTGGCACTGAAGCTTTCTTT.

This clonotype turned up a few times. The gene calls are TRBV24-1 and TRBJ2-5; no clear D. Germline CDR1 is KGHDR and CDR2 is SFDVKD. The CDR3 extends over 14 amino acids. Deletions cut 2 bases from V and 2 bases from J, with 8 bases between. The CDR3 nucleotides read TGTGCCACCAGTGATTCCCGGGCGCAAGAGACCCAGTACTTC. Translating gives CATSDSRAQETQYF.

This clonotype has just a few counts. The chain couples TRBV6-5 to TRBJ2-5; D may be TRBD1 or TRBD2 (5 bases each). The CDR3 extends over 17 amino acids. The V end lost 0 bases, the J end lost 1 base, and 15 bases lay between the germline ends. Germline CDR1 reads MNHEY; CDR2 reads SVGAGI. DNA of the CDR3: TGTGCCAGCAGTTACTCACTTACGGACGGGGCCCAAGAGACCCAGTACTTC. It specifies CASSYSLTDGAQETQYF.

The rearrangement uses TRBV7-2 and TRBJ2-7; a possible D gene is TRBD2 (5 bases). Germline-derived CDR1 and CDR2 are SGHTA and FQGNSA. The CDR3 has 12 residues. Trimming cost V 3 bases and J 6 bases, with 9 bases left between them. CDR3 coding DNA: TGTGCCAGCAGCTTGCGAGGACTCGAGCAGTACTTC. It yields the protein CASSLRGLEQYF. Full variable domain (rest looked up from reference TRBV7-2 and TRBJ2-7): GAGVSQSPSNKVTEKGKDVELRCDPISGHTALYWYRQSLGQGLEFLIYFQGNSAPDKSGLPSDRFSAERTGGSVSTLTIQRTQQEDSAVYLCASSLRGLEQYFGPGTRLTVT.

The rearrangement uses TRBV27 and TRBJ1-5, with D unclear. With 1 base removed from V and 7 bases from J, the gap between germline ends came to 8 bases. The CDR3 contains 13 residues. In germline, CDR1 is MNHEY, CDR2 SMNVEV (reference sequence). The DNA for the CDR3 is TGTGCCAGCAGTTTATTTGAGAGCCAGCCCCAGCATTTT. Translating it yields CASSLFESQPQHF.

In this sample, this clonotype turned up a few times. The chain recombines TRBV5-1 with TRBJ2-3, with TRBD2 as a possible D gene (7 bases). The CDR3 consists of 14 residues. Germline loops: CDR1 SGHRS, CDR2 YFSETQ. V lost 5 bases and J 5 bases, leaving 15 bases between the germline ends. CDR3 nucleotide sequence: TGCGCCAGCAGTCTTCGGGGGGCCAAAGATACGCAGTATTTT. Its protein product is CASSLRGAKDTQYF.

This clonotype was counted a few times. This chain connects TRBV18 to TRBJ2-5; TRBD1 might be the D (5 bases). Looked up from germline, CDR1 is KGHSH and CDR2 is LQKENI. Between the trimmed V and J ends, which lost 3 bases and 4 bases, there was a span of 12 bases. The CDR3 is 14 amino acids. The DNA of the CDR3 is TGTGCCAGCTCACCTAGACAGAGCGTAGAGACCCAGTACTTC. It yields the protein CASSPRQSVETQYF.